A selection of T cell receptor beta chains follows, all from one sample in a study of CD8 T cells in ankylosing spondylitis. Via MiXCR, TCRdb re-called the 5' RACE reads, giving one row per CDR3 protein. The sample has about 540,000 distinct CDR3 sequences, about 13% seen once; the top ten hold nearly 7%. Material for sequencing was blood, either unsorted or a sorted T cell fraction (not recorded which). Source of these receptors: a male donor with ankylosing spondylitis. CDR3s include the opening cysteine and the closing phenylalanine or tryptophan. The D gene is left open where the match is weak.

len | j_gene | d_gene | v_gene | CDR3aa
14 | TRBJ1-1 | NA | TRBV9 | CASSITGLSAEAFF
12 | TRBJ2-5 | NA | TRBV20-1 | CSASGTKETQYF
15 | TRBJ1-2 | NA | TRBV19 | CASSDSYSLDYGYTF
16 | TRBJ1-3 | NA | TRBV7-2 | CASSLSGAPSGNTIYF
16 | TRBJ2-3 | TRBD2 | TRBV6-5 | CASSFRAGGPGDTQYF
17 | TRBJ1-6 | TRBD1 | TRBV6-1 | CASSRLGTGGNNSPLHF
17 | TRBJ1-5 | NA | TRBV4-1 | CASSQEWGKRVHQPQHF
13 | TRBJ1-2 | NA | TRBV20-1 | CSAPSSGVKGYTF
14 | TRBJ1-5 | NA | TRBV10-3 | CATSGGEGNQPQHF
13 | TRBJ2-3 | NA | TRBV7-9 | CASIRSSSDTQYF
15 | TRBJ1-5 | NA | TRBV12-3/TRBV12-4 | CAISLMSGGRQPQHF
12 | TRBJ2-7 | TRBD1 | TRBV2 | CASTRQGSEQYF
16 | TRBJ2-1 | NA | TRBV5-6 | CASSLGGRGSYNEQFF
15 | TRBJ2-1 | NA | TRBV7-9 | CASNLGPGSYNEQFF
15 | TRBJ2-1 | NA | TRBV6-1 | CASTFREGLYNEQFF
13 | TRBJ2-3 | NA | TRBV29-1 | CSVERGSTDTQYF
17 | TRBJ2-1 | TRBD2 | TRBV4-1 | CASSPPRTSGIRYEQFF
19 | TRBJ1-5 | NA | TRBV20-1 | CSARGFMGLSSVYNQPQHF
15 | TRBJ2-5 | TRBD2 | TRBV2 | CASRPGLEAGETQYF
15 | TRBJ2-2 | TRBD2 | TRBV27 | CASSLAGGHTGELFF
15 | TRBJ1-2 | NA | TRBV12-3/TRBV12-4 | CASSYLLAANYGYTF